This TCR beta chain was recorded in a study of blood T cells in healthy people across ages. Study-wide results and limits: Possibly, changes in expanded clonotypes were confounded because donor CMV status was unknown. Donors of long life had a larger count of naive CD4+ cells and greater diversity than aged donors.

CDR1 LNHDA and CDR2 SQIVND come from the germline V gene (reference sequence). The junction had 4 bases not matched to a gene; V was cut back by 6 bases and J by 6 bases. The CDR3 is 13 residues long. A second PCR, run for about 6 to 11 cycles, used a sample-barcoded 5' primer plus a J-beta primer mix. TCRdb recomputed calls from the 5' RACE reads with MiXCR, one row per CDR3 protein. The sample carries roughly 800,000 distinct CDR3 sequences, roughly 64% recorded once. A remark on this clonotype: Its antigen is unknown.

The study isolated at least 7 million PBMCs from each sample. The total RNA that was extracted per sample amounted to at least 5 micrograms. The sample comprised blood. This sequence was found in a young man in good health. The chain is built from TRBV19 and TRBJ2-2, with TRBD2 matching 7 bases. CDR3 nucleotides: TGTGCCAGTAGCCCAGGGAGGGCCGGGGAGCTGTTTTTT. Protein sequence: CASSPGRAGELFF.